This is a list of T cell receptor beta chains from one sample in a study of blood T cell repertoires in COVID-19. Some clones are missing from TCRdb's copy, which holds only in-frame ones; the method was immunoSEQ multiplex PCR. This sample yields a few hundred thousand clones, of which roughly 86% are seen a single time; about 7.8% belongs to the top ten. Sequencing was carried out using peripheral blood. The receptors derive from a woman aged 50 to 60 who had recovered from COVID-19. CDR3s include the opening cysteine and the closing phenylalanine or tryptophan. D genes are given only for firm matches. The size of a clone is reported for some rows only, either as once, few or many, or as a class for expanded clones.

clone_size: NA; j_call: TRBJ2-3; v_call: TRBV6-2/TRBV6-3; d_call: NA; cdr3_aa: CASSLRQVGKDTQYF; cdr3_nt: TGTGCCAGCAGTTTACGGCAGGTCGGCAAGGATACGCAGTATTTT
clone_size: NA; j_call: TRBJ1-1; v_call: TRBV3-1/TRBV3-2; d_call: TRBD1; cdr3_aa: CASSQSDRDEAFF; cdr3_nt: TGTGCCAGCAGCCAATCCGACAGGGATGAAGCTTTCTTT
clone_size: NA; j_call: TRBJ1-4; v_call: TRBV5-8; d_call: TRBD1; cdr3_aa: CASSPGDSLATTNEKLFF; cdr3_nt: TGTGCCAGCAGCCCCGGGGACAGCCTAGCGACTACTAATGAAAAACTGTTTTTT
clone_size: NA; j_call: TRBJ1-1; v_call: TRBV7-8; d_call: NA; cdr3_aa: CASSLGREDKAFF; cdr3_nt: TGTGCCAGCAGCTTAGGCAGGGAGGATAAAGCTTTCTTT
clone_size: NA; j_call: TRBJ2-5; v_call: TRBV6-5; d_call: NA; cdr3_aa: CASSWTAQETQYF; cdr3_nt: TGTGCCAGCAGTTGGACAGCTCAAGAGACCCAGTACTTC
clone_size: few; j_call: TRBJ1-2; v_call: TRBV6-6; d_call: TRBD1; cdr3_aa: CASSPGQFYGYTF; cdr3_nt: TGTGCCAGCAGCCCGGGACAGTTCTATGGCTACACCTTC
clone_size: NA; j_call: TRBJ1-2; v_call: TRBV15; d_call: NA; cdr3_aa: CATSRDSGDGYTF; cdr3_nt: TGTGCCACCAGCAGAGATTCGGGGGATGGCTACACCTTC
clone_size: once; j_call: TRBJ2-5; v_call: TRBV5-4; d_call: TRBD2; cdr3_aa: CASSLGGLAEQETQYF; cdr3_nt: TGTGCCAGCAGCTTGGGAGGACTAGCGGAACAAGAGACCCAGTACTTC
clone_size: NA; j_call: TRBJ1-2; v_call: TRBV19; d_call: NA; cdr3_aa: CASQNRGGLGYTF; cdr3_nt: TGTGCCAGCCAAAACCGGGGAGGCCTTGGCTACACCTTC
clone_size: once; j_call: TRBJ2-7; v_call: TRBV9; d_call: TRBD2; cdr3_aa: CASSGLGGSSYEQYF; cdr3_nt: TGTGCCAGCAGCGGCTTGGGGGGGAGTTCCTACGAGCAGTACTTC
clone_size: NA; j_call: TRBJ2-1; v_call: TRBV3-1/TRBV3-2; d_call: TRBD2; cdr3_aa: CASSQETSGSPYNEQFF; cdr3_nt: TGTGCCAGCAGCCAAGAGACTAGCGGGAGTCCCTACAATGAGCAGTTCTTC
clone_size: NA; j_call: TRBJ2-7; v_call: TRBV7-2; d_call: TRBD1; cdr3_aa: CASSLGTGIYEQYF; cdr3_nt: TGTGCCAGCAGCTTAGGGACAGGGATCTACGAGCAGTACTTC
clone_size: NA; j_call: TRBJ2-3; v_call: TRBV2; d_call: NA; cdr3_aa: CASSEALTTDTQYF; cdr3_nt: TGTGCCAGCAGTGAAGCACTAACCACAGATACGCAGTATTTT
clone_size: NA; j_call: TRBJ2-7; v_call: TRBV5-6; d_call: NA; cdr3_aa: CASSFSLAVEQYF; cdr3_nt: TGTGCCAGCAGCTTCTCTCTTGCGGTCGAGCAGTACTTC
clone_size: few; j_call: TRBJ1-5; v_call: TRBV6-6; d_call: TRBD1; cdr3_aa: CASSLGQGYSNQPQHF; cdr3_nt: TGTGCCAGCAGCCTCGGACAGGGATATAGCAATCAGCCCCAGCATTTT
clone_size: few; j_call: TRBJ2-1; v_call: TRBV7-2; d_call: NA; cdr3_aa: CASSGALYNEQFF; cdr3_nt: TGTGCCAGCAGCGGGGCGCTCTACAATGAGCAGTTCTTC
clone_size: NA; j_call: TRBJ1-4; v_call: TRBV29-1; d_call: NA; cdr3_aa: CSVVIATGLGEKLFF; cdr3_nt: TGCAGCGTTGTTATTGCAACGGGGTTAGGTGAAAAACTGTTTTTT
clone_size: NA; j_call: TRBJ1-1; v_call: TRBV2; d_call: TRBD1; cdr3_aa: CASRGQGSMNTEAFF; cdr3_nt: TGTGCCAGCAGAGGACAGGGGTCTATGAACACTGAAGCTTTCTTT
clone_size: once; j_call: TRBJ1-1; v_call: TRBV28; d_call: NA; cdr3_aa: CASSPQTSNTEAFF; cdr3_nt: TGTGCCAGCAGTCCTCAGACTTCGAACACTGAAGCTTTCTTT
clone_size: NA; j_call: TRBJ2-1; v_call: TRBV9; d_call: TRBD2; cdr3_aa: CASSVGLAGVYNEQFF; cdr3_nt: TGTGCCAGCAGCGTAGGACTAGCGGGCGTCTACAATGAGCAGTTCTTC
clone_size: NA; j_call: TRBJ1-4; v_call: TRBV28; d_call: NA; cdr3_aa: CASSSLEKLFF; cdr3_nt: TGTGCCAGCAGTTCTCTGGAAAAACTGTTTTTT
clone_size: NA; j_call: TRBJ1-5; v_call: TRBV6-6; d_call: NA; cdr3_aa: CASVDPGRRNQPQHF; cdr3_nt: TGTGCCAGCGTCGACCCCGGGAGGAGGAATCAGCCCCAGCATTTT
clone_size: NA; j_call: TRBJ1-1; v_call: TRBV6-5; d_call: TRBD1; cdr3_aa: CASSRDRDGVEAFF; cdr3_nt: TGTGCCAGCTCCCGGGACAGGGATGGTGTAGAAGCTTTCTTT
clone_size: NA; j_call: TRBJ2-1; v_call: TRBV3-1/TRBV3-2; d_call: TRBD2; cdr3_aa: CASSQGFLGTSGSNEQFF; cdr3_nt: TGTGCCAGCAGCCAAGGATTTCTAGGGACTAGCGGGAGCAATGAGCAGTTCTTC
clone_size: NA; j_call: TRBJ2-7; v_call: TRBV6-5; d_call: TRBD2; cdr3_aa: CASSLTSGGYEQYF; cdr3_nt: TGTGCCAGCAGCTTAACTAGCGGGGGCTACGAGCAGTACTTC
clone_size: NA; j_call: TRBJ2-3; v_call: TRBV19; d_call: NA; cdr3_aa: CASSTLSTDTQYF; cdr3_nt: TGTGCCAGTAGTACACTAAGCACAGATACGCAGTATTTT
clone_size: NA; j_call: TRBJ2-3; v_call: TRBV5-6; d_call: NA; cdr3_aa: CASSWTASTDTQYF; cdr3_nt: TGTGCCAGCAGCTGGACAGCTAGCACAGATACGCAGTATTTT
clone_size: NA; j_call: TRBJ1-1; v_call: TRBV3-1/TRBV3-2; d_call: NA; cdr3_aa: CASSQRGTPSAEAFF; cdr3_nt: TGTGCCAGCAGCCAACGCGGGACTCCATCCGCGGAAGCTTTCTTT
clone_size: NA; j_call: TRBJ1-2; v_call: TRBV11-2; d_call: NA; cdr3_aa: CASSTDRANYGYTF; cdr3_nt: TGTGCCAGCAGCACCGACAGAGCTAACTATGGCTACACCTTC
clone_size: NA; j_call: TRBJ2-1; v_call: TRBV21-1; d_call: NA; cdr3_aa: CASSKPLAGYLPEQFF; cdr3_nt: TGTGCCAGCAGCAAGCCTCTAGCGGGTTATCTTCCTGAGCAGTTCTTC
clone_size: NA; j_call: TRBJ1-2; v_call: TRBV7-2; d_call: NA; cdr3_aa: CASSLPGTNYGYTF; cdr3_nt: TGTGCCAGCAGCTTGCCGGGAACTAACTATGGCTACACCTTC